This TCR beta chain appears in the sequencing data of a study of brain metastases from non-small cell lung cancer. Assay used: immunoSEQ multiplex PCR; TCRdb lists only in-frame clones, some missing. The table has about 1,600 clones, roughly 80% seen once. Trimming shortened V by 5 bases and J by 3 bases, and 8 bases separated the two germline ends. Germline V CDR1 and CDR2: SEHNR, FQNEAQ (reference sequence). The CDR3 has 12 amino acids. Comments on this clone: Additional DNA sequences in this sample encode the identical CDR3.

The source material was tumor-adjacent normal tissue. The sequence came from a donor at least 40 years old with non-small cell lung cancer. J is TRBJ2-7 and V is TRBV7-9; no reliable D call. The CDR3 DNA reads as TGTGCCAGCAGCGCTGGGATCTACGAGCAGTACTTC. Translation: CASSAGIYEQYF.